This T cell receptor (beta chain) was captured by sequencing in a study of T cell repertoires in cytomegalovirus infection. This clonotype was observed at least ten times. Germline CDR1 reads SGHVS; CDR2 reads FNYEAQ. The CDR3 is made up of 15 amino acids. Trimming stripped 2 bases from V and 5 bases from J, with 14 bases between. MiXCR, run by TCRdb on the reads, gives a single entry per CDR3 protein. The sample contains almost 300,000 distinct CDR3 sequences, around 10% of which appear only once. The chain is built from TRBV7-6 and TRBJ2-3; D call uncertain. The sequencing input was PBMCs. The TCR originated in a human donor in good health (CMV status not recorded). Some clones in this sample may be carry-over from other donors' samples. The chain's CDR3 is CASSLPDGVGDTQYF. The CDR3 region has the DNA TGTGCCAGCAGCTTACCCGACGGAGTAGGAGATACGCAGTATTTT.